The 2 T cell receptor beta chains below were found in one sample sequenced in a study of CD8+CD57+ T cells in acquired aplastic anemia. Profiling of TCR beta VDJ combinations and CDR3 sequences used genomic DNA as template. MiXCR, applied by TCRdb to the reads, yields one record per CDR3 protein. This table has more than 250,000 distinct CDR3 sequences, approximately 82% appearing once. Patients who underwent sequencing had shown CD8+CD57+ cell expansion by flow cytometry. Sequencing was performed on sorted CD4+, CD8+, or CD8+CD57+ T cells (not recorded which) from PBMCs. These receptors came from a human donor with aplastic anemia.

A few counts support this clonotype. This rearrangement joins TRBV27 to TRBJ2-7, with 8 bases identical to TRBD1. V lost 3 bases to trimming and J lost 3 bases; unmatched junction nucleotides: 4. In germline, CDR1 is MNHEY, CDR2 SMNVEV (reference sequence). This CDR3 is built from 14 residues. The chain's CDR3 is CASSFSQGVYEQYF. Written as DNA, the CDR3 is TGTGCCAGCAGTTTTTCACAGGGGGTCTACGAGCAGTACTTC.

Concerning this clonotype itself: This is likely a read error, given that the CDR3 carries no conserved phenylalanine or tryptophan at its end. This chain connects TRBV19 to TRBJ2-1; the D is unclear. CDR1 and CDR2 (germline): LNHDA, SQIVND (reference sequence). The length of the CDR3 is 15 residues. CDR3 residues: CASSIVNGAFKDQFY. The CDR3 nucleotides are TGTGCCAGTAGCATAGTTAATGGAGCCTTCAAAGATCAGTTCTAC.